This T cell receptor beta chain derives from a study of blood T cell repertoires in COVID-19. The CDR3 consists of 15 residues. After removal of 4 bases from V and 3 bases from J, the junction contained 4 bases not matched to a gene. The germline gives CDR1 SNHLY, CDR2 FYNNEI. The table came from immunoSEQ multiplex PCR; TCRdb's copy has only in-frame clones and leaves some out. The sample yields 150,000 to 200,000 clones, roughly 74% seen once. The genes are TRBV2 and TRBJ2-1; TRBD1 matches 9 bases. The origin of this receptor is a woman older than 75 with acute or convalescent COVID-19. Sequenced material: peripheral blood. The CDR3 nucleotides are TGTGCCAGCAGTGGACCGGGACAGGGCTACAATGAGCAGTTCTTC. This translates into CASSGPGQGYNEQFF.